This T cell receptor beta chain was identified in a study of T cell responses to AZD1222 COVID-19 vaccine. Study-level results: Two doses of AZD1222 preceded a rise in Spike-specific TCR breadth and depth. Without day 14 samples, only post-peak T cell repertoires were studied.

Of note for this clone: Its specificity is unknown.

Generated by immunoSEQ multiplex PCR, the TCRdb table keeps only in-frame clones and is missing some. Counted here are approximately 200,000 clones, 91% occurring once; the ten biggest clones make up 3% to 3.5%. The CDR3 loop spans 14 amino acids. With 3 bases removed from V and 8 bases from J, the gap between germline ends came to 15 bases. Germline loops: CDR1 SGHRS, CDR2 YFSETQ. The sequence was obtained from an adult who received the AZD1222 COVID-19 vaccine. The chain uses TRBV5-1 and TRBJ2-1, with D unclear. The specimen was peripheral blood, collected 28 days after the second AZD1222 dose. The CDR3 spells CASSYGPGPYEQFF. DNA of the CDR3: TGCGCCAGCAGCTACGGACCTGGCCCCTATGAGCAGTTCTTC.